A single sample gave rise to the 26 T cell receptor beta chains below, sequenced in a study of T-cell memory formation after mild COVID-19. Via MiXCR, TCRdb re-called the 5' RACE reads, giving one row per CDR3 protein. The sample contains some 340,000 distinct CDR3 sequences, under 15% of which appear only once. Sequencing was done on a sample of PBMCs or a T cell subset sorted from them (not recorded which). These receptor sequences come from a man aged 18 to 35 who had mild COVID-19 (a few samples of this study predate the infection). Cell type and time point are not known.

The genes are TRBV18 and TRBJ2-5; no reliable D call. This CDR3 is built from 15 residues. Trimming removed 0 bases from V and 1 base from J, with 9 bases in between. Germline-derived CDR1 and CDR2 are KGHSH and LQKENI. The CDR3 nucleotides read TGTGCCAGCTCACCACCGGGCAGACCCCAAGAGACCCAGTACTTC. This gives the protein CASSPPGRPQETQYF.

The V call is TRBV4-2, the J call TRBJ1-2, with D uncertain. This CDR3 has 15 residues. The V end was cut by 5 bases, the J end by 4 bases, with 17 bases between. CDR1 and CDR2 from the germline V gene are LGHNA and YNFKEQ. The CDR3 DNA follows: TGTGCCAGCAGCACTCAGGACCAGGATGCCTATGGCTACACCTTC. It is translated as CASSTQDQDAYGYTF.

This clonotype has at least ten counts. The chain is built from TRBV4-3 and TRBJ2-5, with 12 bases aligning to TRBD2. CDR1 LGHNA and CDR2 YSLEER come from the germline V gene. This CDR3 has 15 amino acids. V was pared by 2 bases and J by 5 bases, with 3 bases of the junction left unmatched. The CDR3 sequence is CASSQLAGGLETQYF. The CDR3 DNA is TGCGCCAGCAGCCAACTAGCGGGGGGGCTGGAGACCCAGTACTTC.

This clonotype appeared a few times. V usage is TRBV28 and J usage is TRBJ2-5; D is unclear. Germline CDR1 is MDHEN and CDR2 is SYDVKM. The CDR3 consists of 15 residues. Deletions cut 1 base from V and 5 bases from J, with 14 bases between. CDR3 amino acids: CASSLSVLGWETQYF. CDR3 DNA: TGTGCCAGCAGTTTATCAGTCCTTGGATGGGAGACCCAGTACTTC.

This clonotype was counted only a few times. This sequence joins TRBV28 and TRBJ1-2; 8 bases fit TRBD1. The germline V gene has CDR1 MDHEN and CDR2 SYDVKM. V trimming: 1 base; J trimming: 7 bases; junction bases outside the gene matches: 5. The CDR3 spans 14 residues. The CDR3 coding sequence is TGTGCCAGCAGTTTATTGGCAGGGGGCCGTGGCTACACCTTC. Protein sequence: CASSLLAGGRGYTF.

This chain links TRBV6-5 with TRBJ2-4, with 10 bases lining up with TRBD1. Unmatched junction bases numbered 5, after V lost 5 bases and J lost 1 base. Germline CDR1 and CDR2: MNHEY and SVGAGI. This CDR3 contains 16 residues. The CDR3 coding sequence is TGTGCCAGCAGTACCGGGACAGGGGCGGCCAAAAACATTCAGTACTTC. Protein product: CASSTGTGAAKNIQYF.

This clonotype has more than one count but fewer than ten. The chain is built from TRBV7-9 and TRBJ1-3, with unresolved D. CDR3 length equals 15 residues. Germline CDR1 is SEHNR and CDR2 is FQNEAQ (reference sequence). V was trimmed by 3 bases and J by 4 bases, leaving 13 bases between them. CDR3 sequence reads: CASSFLQFQGNTIYF. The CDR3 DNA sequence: TGTGCCAGCAGCTTTCTGCAGTTTCAAGGAAACACCATATATTTT.

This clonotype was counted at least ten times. The CDR3 region is CSARVSGTAQETQYF. In nucleotides, the CDR3 is TGCAGTGCTAGAGTCTCGGGAACAGCTCAAGAGACCCAGTACTTC. The rearrangement joins TRBV20-1 to TRBJ2-5; tentative D call: TRBD2 (5 bases). Germline values: CDR1 DFQATT, CDR2 SNEGSKA (reference sequence). The V and J ends lost 1 base and 2 bases respectively, with 14 bases between them. The CDR3 has 15 residues.

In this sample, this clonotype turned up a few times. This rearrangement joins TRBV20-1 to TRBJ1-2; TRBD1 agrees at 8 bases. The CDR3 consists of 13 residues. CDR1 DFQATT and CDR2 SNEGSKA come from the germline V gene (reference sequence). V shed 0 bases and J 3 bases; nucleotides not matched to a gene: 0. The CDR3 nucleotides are TGCAGTGCTAGAGAGGACAGGGACTATGGCTACACCTTC. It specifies CSAREDRDYGYTF.

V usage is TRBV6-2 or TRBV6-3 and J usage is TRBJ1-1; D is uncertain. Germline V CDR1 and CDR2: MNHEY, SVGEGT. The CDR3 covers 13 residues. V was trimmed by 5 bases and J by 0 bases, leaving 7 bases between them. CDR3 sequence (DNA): TGTGCCAGCAGTGATCGCATGAACACTGAAGCTTTCTTT. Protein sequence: CASSDRMNTEAFF.

The CDR3 coding sequence is TGTGCCAGCAGCCTCTCGGACAGGGCAGATACGCAGTATTTT. It is translated as CASSLSDRADTQYF. This chain joins TRBV7-9 and TRBJ2-3; 8 nucleotides align to TRBD1. The CDR3 is 14 residues long. Trimming cost V 5 bases and J 4 bases; bases outside gene matches: 5. The germline gives CDR1 SEHNR, CDR2 FQNEAQ (reference sequence).

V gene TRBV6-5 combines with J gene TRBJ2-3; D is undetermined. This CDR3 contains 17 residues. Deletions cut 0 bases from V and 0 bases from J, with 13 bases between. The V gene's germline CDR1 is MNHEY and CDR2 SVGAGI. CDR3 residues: CASSYSLTRHSTDTQYF. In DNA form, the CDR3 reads TGTGCCAGCAGTTACTCCCTTACTCGCCATAGCACAGATACGCAGTATTTT.

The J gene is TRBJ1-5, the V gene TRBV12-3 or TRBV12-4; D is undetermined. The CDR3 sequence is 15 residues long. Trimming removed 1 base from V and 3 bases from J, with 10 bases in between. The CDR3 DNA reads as TGTGCCAGCAGTTTAGGGCAGGACTTCAATCAGCCCCAGCATTTT. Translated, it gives CASSLGQDFNQPQHF.

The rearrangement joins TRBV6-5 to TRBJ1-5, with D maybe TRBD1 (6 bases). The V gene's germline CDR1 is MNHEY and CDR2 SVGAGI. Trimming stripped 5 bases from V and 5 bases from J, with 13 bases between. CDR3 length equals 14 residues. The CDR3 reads CASSTRGTYQPQHF. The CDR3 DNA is TGTGCCAGCAGTACGAGGGGGACATATCAGCCCCAGCATTTT.

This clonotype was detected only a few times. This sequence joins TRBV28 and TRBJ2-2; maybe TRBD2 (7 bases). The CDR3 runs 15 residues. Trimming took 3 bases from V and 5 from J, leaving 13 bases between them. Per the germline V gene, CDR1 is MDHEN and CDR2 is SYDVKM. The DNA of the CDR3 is TGTGCCAGCAGTTTGGGGGGGCTGTCGACCGGGGAGCTGTTTTTT. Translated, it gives CASSLGGLSTGELFF.

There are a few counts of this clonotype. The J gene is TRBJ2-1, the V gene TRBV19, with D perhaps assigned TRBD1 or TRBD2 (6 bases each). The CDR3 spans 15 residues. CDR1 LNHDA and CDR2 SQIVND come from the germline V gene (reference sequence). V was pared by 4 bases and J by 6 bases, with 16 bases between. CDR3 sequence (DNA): TGTGCCAGTAGTACCCTCCCCGGGGGCGCCAATGAGCAGTTCTTC. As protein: CASSTLPGGANEQFF.

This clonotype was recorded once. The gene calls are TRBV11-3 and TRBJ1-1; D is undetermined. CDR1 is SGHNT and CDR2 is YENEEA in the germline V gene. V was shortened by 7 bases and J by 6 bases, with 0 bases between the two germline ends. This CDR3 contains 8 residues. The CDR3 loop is CASTEAFF. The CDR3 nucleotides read TGTGCCAGCACTGAAGCTTTCTTT.

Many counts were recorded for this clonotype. CDR3 DNA sequence: TGTGCCAGCAGCAGACAGGGTCAAGAGACCCAGTACTTC. The encoded protein is CASSRQGQETQYF. This sequence joins TRBV25-1 and TRBJ2-5; 7 bases align to TRBD1. Germline V gene sequence: CDR1 MGHDK, CDR2 SYGVNS. V gave up 6 bases and J gave up 2 bases; unmatched junction bases: 3. CDR3 length: 13 residues.

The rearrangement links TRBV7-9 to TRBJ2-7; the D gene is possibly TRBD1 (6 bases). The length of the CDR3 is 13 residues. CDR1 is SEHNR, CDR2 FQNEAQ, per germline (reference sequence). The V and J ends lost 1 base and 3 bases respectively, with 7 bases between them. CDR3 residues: CASSLGGHYEQYF. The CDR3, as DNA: TGTGCCAGCAGCTTAGGGGGGCACTACGAGCAGTACTTC. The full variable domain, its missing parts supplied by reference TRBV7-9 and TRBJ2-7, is DTGVSQNPRHKITKRGQNVTFRCDPISEHNRLYWYRQTLGQGPEFLTYFQNEAQLEKSRLLSDRFSAERPKGSFSTLEIQRTEQGDSAMYLCASSLGGHYEQYFGPGTRLTVT.

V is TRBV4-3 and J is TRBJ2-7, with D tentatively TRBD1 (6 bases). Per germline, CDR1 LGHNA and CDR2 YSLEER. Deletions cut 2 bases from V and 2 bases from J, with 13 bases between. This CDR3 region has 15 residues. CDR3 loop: CASSQIQGPPYEQYF. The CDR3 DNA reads TGCGCCAGCAGCCAAATACAGGGCCCACCCTACGAGCAGTACTTC.

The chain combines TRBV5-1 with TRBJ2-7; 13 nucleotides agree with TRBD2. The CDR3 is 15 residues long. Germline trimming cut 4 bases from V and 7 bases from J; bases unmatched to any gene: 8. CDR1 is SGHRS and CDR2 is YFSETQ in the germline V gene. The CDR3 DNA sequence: TGCGCCAGCAGCCGAATCGGGACTAGCGGGGAAGAGCAGTACTTC. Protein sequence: CASSRIGTSGEEQYF. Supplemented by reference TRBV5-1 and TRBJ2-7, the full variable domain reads KAGVTQTPRYLIKTRGQQVTLSCSPISGHRSVSWYQQTPGQGLQFLFEYFSETQRNKGNFPGRFSGRQFSNSRSEMNVSTLELGDSALYLCASSRIGTSGEEQYFGPGTRLTVT.

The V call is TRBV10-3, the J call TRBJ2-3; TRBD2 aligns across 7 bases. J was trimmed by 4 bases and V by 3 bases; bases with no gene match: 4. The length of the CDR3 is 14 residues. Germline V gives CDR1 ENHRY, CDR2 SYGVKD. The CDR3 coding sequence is TGTGCCATCAGTGATACGACTAGCCCAGATACGCAGTATTTT. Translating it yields CAISDTTSPDTQYF.

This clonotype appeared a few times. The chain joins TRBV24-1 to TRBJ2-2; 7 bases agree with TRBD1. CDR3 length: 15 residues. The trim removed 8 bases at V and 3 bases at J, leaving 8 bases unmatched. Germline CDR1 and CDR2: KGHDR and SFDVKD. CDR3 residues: CATTGAQGDTGELFF. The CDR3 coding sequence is TGTGCCACCACCGGGGCTCAGGGGGACACCGGGGAGCTGTTTTTT.

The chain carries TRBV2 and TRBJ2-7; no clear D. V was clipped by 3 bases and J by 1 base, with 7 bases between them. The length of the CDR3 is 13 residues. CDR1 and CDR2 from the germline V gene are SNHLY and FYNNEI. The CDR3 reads CASSERRSYEQYF. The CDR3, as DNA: TGTGCCAGCAGTGAGCGACGGTCCTACGAGCAGTACTTC.

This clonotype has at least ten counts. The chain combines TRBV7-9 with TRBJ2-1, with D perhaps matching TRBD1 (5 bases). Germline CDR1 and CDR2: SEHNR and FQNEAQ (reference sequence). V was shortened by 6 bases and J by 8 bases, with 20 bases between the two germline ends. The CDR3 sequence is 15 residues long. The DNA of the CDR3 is TGTGCCAGCAGTTTATCCCAGGGAACCCACGATGAGCAGTTCTTC. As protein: CASSLSQGTHDEQFF.

In DNA form, the CDR3 reads TGCAGCGTTGTCCCCAGGGTCTCCTCTGGGGCCAACGTCCTGACTTTC. Amino acid sequence: CSVVPRVSSGANVLTF. This chain connects TRBV29-1 to TRBJ2-6, with D tentatively TRBD1 (5 bases). This CDR3 has 16 amino acids. Trimming removed 4 bases from V and 0 bases from J, with 13 bases in between. Germline CDR1 reads SQVTM; CDR2 reads ANQGSEA.